This entry features one TCR beta chain sequence. As yet, its antigen is unknown. The data belong to a study of human T cells and chemical hapten exposure. Unmatched junction bases numbered 3, after V lost 0 bases and J lost 4 bases. Germline CDR1 and CDR2: LGHNA and YNFKEQ. The CDR3 sequence is 16 residues long. General study results and limits: All donors were alopecia patients, so their immunity may differ from that of healthy people.

TCRdb re-analysed the RACE reads in MiXCR, keeping a single row per CDR3 protein. This sample has about 380,000 distinct CDR3 sequences, with about 6% found just once. Described time point: patch test 2, 6 weeks after DPC sensitization. Treatment given: therapeutic diphenylcyclopropenone sensitization with weekly scalp DPC. V and J are TRBV4-2 and TRBJ2-1, with 10 bases fitting TRBD2. The source of this sequence is a woman between 18 and 29 years old with alopecia areata. Some clones in this sample may be carry-over from other donors' samples. The sequencing here drew on whole blood, taken in connection with sensitization to the hapten diphenylcyclopropenone (DPC). CDR3 residues: CASSQDTSGDYNEQFF. The CDR3 nucleotides are TGTGCCAGCAGCCAAGATACTAGCGGGGATTACAATGAGCAGTTCTTC.